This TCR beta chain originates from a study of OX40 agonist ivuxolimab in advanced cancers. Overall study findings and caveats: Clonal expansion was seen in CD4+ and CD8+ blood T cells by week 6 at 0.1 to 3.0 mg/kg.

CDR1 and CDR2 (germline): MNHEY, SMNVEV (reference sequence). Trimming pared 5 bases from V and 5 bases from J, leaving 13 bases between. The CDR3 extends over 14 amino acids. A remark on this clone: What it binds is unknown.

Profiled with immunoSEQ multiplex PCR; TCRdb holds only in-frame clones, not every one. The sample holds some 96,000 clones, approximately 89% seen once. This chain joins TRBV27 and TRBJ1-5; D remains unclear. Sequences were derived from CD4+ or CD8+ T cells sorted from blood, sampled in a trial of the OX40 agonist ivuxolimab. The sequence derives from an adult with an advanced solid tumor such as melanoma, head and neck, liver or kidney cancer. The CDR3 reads CASSLGSGDQPQHF. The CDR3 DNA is TGTGCCAGCAGTCTCGGTAGTGGCGATCAGCCCCAGCATTTT.